Below are 21 T cell receptor beta chains sequenced from a single sample in a study of blood T cell repertoires in COVID-19. Clones were sequenced by immunoSEQ multiplex PCR, and TCRdb holds only the in-frame ones, with some missing. The table has about 210,000 clones, approximately 80% seen once; the top ten hold about 10%. Sequenced sample: PBMCs or T cells enriched from blood (not recorded which). Receptors were obtained from a man aged 35 to 55 who had recovered from COVID-19.

The chain combines TRBV10-3 with TRBJ2-3; 7 bases line up with TRBD2. CDR1 is ENHRY and CDR2 is SYGVKD in the germline V gene. Trimming at V came to 4 bases and at J to 9 bases, leaving 1 base not matched to a gene. This CDR3 is 11 amino acids long. The CDR3 DNA sequence: TGTGCCATCAGTGGGGAGGGCACGCAGTATTTT. This codes for CAISGEGTQYF.

The chain combines TRBV30 with TRBJ1-1; D is unclear. This CDR3 is 16 amino acids long. Germline V gene sequence: CDR1 GTSNPN, CDR2 SVGIG (reference sequence). Between the trimmed V and J ends, which lost 5 bases and 1 base, there was a span of 20 bases. CDR3 sequence: CAWRPEDRVGNTEAFF. Written as DNA, the CDR3 is TGTGCCTGGCGGCCAGAAGACCGGGTGGGGAACACTGAAGCTTTCTTT.

This sequence joins TRBV6-2 or TRBV6-3 and TRBJ2-1, with 11 bases that match TRBD2. The germline gives CDR1 MNHEY, CDR2 SVGEGT. The ends lost 7 bases at V and 7 bases at J; junction bases unmatched: 9. This CDR3 is 15 amino acids long. The CDR3 nucleotides are TGTGCCAGCACCCCTCTAGCGGGGGGCCGTAATGAGCAGTTCTTC. This sequence encodes CASTPLAGGRNEQFF.

V is TRBV5-1 and J is TRBJ2-1; 7 bases agree with TRBD1. Germline CDR1 and CDR2: SGHRS and YFSETQ. The CDR3 spans 13 residues. V lost 4 bases to trimming and J lost 8 bases; unmatched junction nucleotides: 6. The CDR3 region has the DNA TGCGCCAGCAGCGTCGGACAGGCCCATGAGCAGTTCTTC. Amino acid sequence: CASSVGQAHEQFF. The whole variable domain, remainder taken from reference TRBV5-1 and TRBJ2-1, is KAGVTQTPRYLIKTRGQQVTLSCSPISGHRSVSWYQQTPGQGLQFLFEYFSETQRNKGNFPGRFSGRQFSNSRSEMNVSTLELGDSALYLCASSVGQAHEQFFGPGTRLTVL.

The chain joins TRBV6-5 to TRBJ1-2; TRBD1 might be the D (5 bases). The CDR3 runs 14 residues. Germline-derived CDR1 and CDR2 are MNHEY and SVGAGI. V was clipped by 6 bases and J by 8 bases, with 19 bases between them. The CDR3: CASRLKRQGGGYTF. CDR3 DNA sequence: TGTGCCAGCAGACTCAAAAGGCAGGGAGGCGGCTACACCTTC.

The chain has TRBV6-2 or TRBV6-3 and TRBJ2-3; D possibly corresponds to TRBD1 (6 bases). Germline loops: CDR1 MNHEY, CDR2 SVGEGT. CDR3 length: 17 amino acids. V dropped 5 bases and J dropped 0 bases, with 18 bases sitting between them. DNA for the CDR3: TGTGCCAGCAGTCTAAGCCCGACAGGTGGGAGCACAGATACGCAGTATTTT. The encoded protein is CASSLSPTGGSTDTQYF.

V gene TRBV6-5 combines with J gene TRBJ2-2; 9 nucleotides agree with TRBD1. Unmatched junction bases numbered 3, after V lost 6 bases and J lost 4 bases. The CDR3 has 14 residues. Germline V gives CDR1 MNHEY, CDR2 SVGAGI. The CDR3 reads CASSLTGGTGELFF. The CDR3 DNA is TGTGCCAGCAGCCTGACAGGGGGCACCGGGGAGCTGTTTTTT.

CDR3 coding DNA: TGTGCCAGTAGTATAGAGGTTTGGAGGTATGGCTACACCTTC. Translating it yields CASSIEVWRYGYTF. The V and J genes are TRBV19 and TRBJ1-2; D call uncertain. The germline V gene has CDR1 LNHDA and CDR2 SQIVND (reference sequence). The CDR3 contains 14 residues. Trimming shortened V by 0 bases and J by 5 bases, and 10 bases separated the two germline ends.

This chain links TRBV5-1 with TRBJ2-1; D might be TRBD2 (5 bases). Germline V gene data show CDR1 as SGHRS and CDR2 as YFSETQ. With 2 bases removed from V and 7 bases from J, the gap between germline ends came to 7 bases. The CDR3 runs 12 residues. CDR3: CASSFSGNEQFF. The CDR3 DNA reads as TGCGCCAGCAGCTTCTCGGGAAATGAGCAGTTCTTC.

This rearrangement joins TRBV5-1 to TRBJ1-4, with a tentative D call TRBD1 (5 bases). CDR1 is SGHRS, CDR2 YFSETQ, per germline. The CDR3 runs 15 residues. Trimming stripped 0 bases from V and 7 bases from J, with 13 bases between. CDR3 loop: CASSLALAGGEKLFF. The CDR3 DNA reads TGCGCCAGCAGCTTGGCCCTAGCGGGGGGTGAAAAACTGTTTTTT.

This chain joins TRBV5-4 and TRBJ1-2, with D possibly matching TRBD1 (6 bases). Germline V gene sequence: CDR1 SGHNT, CDR2 YYREEE (reference sequence). The CDR3 runs 14 residues. Trimming took off 0 bases at V and 5 bases at J, with 11 bases between the two ends. CDR3 in DNA: TGTGCCAGCAGCTTGGGAGACAGGCCTTATGGCTACACCTTC. Its protein product is CASSLGDRPYGYTF.

J is TRBJ2-5 and V is TRBV7-9, with 7 bases lining up with TRBD2. V dropped 5 bases and J dropped 3; count of bases not matched to a gene: 6. The CDR3 is 14 residues long. CDR1 is SEHNR and CDR2 is FQNEAQ in the germline V gene (reference sequence). The CDR3 spells CASSPPGLKETQYF. The CDR3 bases are TGTGCCAGCAGCCCACCGGGACTAAAAGAGACCCAGTACTTC. Looking up the rest from reference TRBV7-9 and TRBJ2-5 gives the full variable domain: DTGVSQNPRHKITKRGQNVTFRCDPISEHNRLYWYRQTLGQGPEFLTYFQNEAQLEKSRLLSDRFSAERPKGSFSTLEIQRTEQGDSAMYLCASSPPGLKETQYFGPGTRLLVL.

This clone was detected only once. V and J are TRBV6-6 and TRBJ1-2; 7 bases map to TRBD1. V dropped 5 bases and J dropped 7; count of bases not matched to a gene: 7. The germline gives CDR1 MNHNY, CDR2 SVGAGI (reference sequence). The CDR3 sequence is 13 residues long. CDR3 in DNA: TGTGCCAGCAGTCGTGACCACAGGGGTGGCTACACCTTC. Residues: CASSRDHRGGYTF.

This chain uses TRBV6-5 with TRBJ1-5; D perhaps matches TRBD1 (6 bases). The CDR3 spans 14 residues. Germline assignment: CDR1 MNHEY and CDR2 SVGAGI. Trimming left V 8 bases short and J 0 bases short, with 11 bases between. The CDR3 DNA follows: TGTGCCAGCGACCACAGGGATAGCAATCAGCCCCAGCATTTT. It encodes CASDHRDSNQPQHF.

This chain links TRBV12-5 with TRBJ1-3; D unclear. This CDR3 comprises 19 residues. Germline CDR1 reads LGHNT; CDR2 reads FRNRAP. Trimming pared 4 bases from V and 0 bases from J, leaving 22 bases between. The CDR3: CASGSATTPGYPSGNTIYF. DNA of the CDR3: TGTGCTAGTGGTTCAGCAACCACACCGGGGTATCCCTCTGGAAACACCATATATTTT. Filled out from reference TRBV12-5 and TRBJ1-3, the complete variable domain reads DARVTQTPRHKVTEMGQEVTMRCQPILGHNTVFWYRQTMMQGLELLAYFRNRAPLDDSGMPKDRFSAEMPDATLATLKIQPSEPRDSAVYFCASGSATTPGYPSGNTIYFGEGSWLTVV.

This clone was seen only once. The gene calls are TRBV12-3 or TRBV12-4 and TRBJ1-1, with D uncertain. V was clipped by 5 bases and J by 0 bases, with 4 bases between them. This CDR3 region has 12 residues. CDR3 loop: CASSLVNTEAFF. The DNA for the CDR3 is TGTGCCAGCAGTCTTGTGAACACTGAAGCTTTCTTT.

This clone is a singleton in its sample. The chain combines TRBV6-6 with TRBJ2-2; the D is unclear. V was shortened by 2 bases and J by 6 bases, with 13 bases between the two germline ends. CDR3 length: 15 residues. Per germline, CDR1 MNHNY and CDR2 SVGAGI (reference sequence). The DNA of the CDR3 is TGTGCCAGCAGTTACGCAGCGCCTGGATCCGGGGAGCTGTTTTTT. This translates into CASSYAAPGSGELFF.

Only one count was recorded for this clone. This chain links TRBV19 with TRBJ1-2; D not certain. CDR3 length equals 13 residues. From germline, CDR1 is LNHDA and CDR2 SQIVND (reference sequence). V was trimmed by 2 bases and J by 2 bases, leaving 6 bases between them. This CDR3 is CASSISLNYGYTF. CDR3 DNA: TGTGCCAGTAGTATATCGTTAAACTATGGCTACACCTTC. The entire variable domain, with the rest obtained from reference TRBV19 and TRBJ1-2, is as follows: DGGITQSPKYLFRKEGQNVTLSCEQNLNHDAMYWYRQDPGQGLRLIYYSQIVNDFQKGDIAEGYSVSREKKESFPLTVTSAQKNPTAFYLCASSISLNYGYTFGSGTRLTVV.

The chain is built from TRBV5-1 and TRBJ2-7; no definite D call. Trimming cost V 0 bases and J 5 bases, with 15 bases left between them. The CDR3 is 15 amino acids. Germline-derived CDR1 and CDR2 are SGHRS and YFSETQ. The CDR3 nucleotides are TGCGCCAGCAGCTTGGGACTCCTCTTACGGGACGAGCAGTACTTC. Encoded protein: CASSLGLLLRDEQYF.

The chain carries TRBV9 and TRBJ2-2; D is possibly TRBD1 (5 bases). CDR1 SGDLS and CDR2 YYNGEE come from the germline V gene. This CDR3 region has 15 residues. Deletions cut 0 bases from V and 5 bases from J, with 11 bases between. The CDR3 bases are TGTGCCAGCAGCGTAGAGCCAGGGCAAACCGGGGAGCTGTTTTTT. Its translation is CASSVEPGQTGELFF.

The table lists this clone with many counts. The rearrangement links TRBV7-6 to TRBJ2-7; D is ambiguous. V was cut by 0 bases and J by 2 bases, with 11 bases left in between. Germline lookup yields CDR1 SGHVS and CDR2 FNYEAQ. The CDR3 contains 15 residues. Written as DNA, the CDR3 is TGTGCCAGCAGCTTAGCACCCTCCCCAGCCTACGAGCAGTACTTC. Translation gives CASSLAPSPAYEQYF.